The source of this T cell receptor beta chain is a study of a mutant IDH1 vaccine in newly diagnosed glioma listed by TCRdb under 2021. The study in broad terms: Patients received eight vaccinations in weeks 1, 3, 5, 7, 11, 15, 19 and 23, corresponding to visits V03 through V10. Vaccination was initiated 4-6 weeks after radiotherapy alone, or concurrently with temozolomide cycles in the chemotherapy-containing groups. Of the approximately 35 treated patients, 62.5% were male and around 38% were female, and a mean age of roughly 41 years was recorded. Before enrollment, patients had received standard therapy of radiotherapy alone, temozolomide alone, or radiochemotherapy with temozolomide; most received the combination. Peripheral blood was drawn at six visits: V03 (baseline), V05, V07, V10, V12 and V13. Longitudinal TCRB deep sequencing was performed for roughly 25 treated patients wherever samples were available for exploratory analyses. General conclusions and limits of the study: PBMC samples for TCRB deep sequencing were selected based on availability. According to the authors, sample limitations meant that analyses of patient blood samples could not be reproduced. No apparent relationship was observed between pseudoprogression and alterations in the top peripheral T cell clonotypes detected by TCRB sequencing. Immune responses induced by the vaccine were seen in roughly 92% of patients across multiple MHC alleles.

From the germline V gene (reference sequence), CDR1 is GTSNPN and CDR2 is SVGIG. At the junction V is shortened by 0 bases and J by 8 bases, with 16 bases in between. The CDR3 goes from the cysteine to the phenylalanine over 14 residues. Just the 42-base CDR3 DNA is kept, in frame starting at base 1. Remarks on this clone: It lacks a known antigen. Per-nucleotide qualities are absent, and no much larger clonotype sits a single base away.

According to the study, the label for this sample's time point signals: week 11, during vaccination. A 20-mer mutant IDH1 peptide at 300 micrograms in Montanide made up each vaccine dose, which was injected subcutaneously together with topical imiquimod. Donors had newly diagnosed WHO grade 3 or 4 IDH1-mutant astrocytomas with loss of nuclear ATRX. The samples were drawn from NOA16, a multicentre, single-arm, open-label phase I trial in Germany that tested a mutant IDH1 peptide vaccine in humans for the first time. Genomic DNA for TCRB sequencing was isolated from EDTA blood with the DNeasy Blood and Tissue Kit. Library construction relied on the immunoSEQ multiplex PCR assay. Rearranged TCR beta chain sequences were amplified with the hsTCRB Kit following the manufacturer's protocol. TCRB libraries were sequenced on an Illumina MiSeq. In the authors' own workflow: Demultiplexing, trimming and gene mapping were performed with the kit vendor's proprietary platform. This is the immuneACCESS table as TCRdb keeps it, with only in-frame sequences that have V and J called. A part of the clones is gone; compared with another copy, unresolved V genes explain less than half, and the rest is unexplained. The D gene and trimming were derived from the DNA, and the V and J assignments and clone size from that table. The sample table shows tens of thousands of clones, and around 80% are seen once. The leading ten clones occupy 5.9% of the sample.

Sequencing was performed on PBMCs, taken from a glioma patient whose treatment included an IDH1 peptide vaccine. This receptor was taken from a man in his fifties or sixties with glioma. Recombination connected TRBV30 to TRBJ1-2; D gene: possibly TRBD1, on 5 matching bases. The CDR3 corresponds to CAWSVGTDLWGYTF. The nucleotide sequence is TGTGCCTGGAGTGTAGGGACGGACCTCTGGGGCTACACCTTC.